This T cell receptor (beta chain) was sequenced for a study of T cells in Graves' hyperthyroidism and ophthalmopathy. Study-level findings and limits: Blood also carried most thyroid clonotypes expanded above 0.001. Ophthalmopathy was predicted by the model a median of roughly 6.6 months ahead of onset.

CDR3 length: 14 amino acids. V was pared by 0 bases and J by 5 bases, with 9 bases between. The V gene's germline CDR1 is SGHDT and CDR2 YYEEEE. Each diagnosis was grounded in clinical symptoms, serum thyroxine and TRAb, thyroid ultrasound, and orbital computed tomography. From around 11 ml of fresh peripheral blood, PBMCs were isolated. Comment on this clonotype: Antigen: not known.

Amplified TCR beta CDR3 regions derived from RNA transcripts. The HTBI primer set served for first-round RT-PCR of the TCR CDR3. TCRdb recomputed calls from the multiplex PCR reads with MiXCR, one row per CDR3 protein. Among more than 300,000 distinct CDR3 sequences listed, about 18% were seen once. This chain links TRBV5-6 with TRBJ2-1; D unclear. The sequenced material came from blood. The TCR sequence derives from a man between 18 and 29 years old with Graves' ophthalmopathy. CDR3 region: CASSLVEVDNEQFF. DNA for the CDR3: TGTGCCAGCAGCTTGGTGGAAGTTGACAATGAGCAGTTCTTC.